This entry concerns a single T cell receptor beta chain. At one end the junction does not follow the germline gene, possibly because of a read error. This sample was included in a study of metastatic and nonmetastatic thyroid tumors. No treatment had been given to any patient before thyroid surgery. Germline CDR1 reads GTSNPN; CDR2 reads SVGIG (reference sequence). The CDR3 covers 14 residues. TCRdb re-called clones from the PCR reads using MiXCR. The sample records more than 4,000 clones, roughly 19% being singletons. V gene TRBV30 combines with J gene TRBJ2-7; TRBD2 agrees at 8 bases. Input material: adjacent normal tissue. The receptor comes from a male donor with papillary thyroid cancer or a benign thyroid nodule (not recorded which). Some clones in this sample may be carry-over from other donors' samples. The DNA for the CDR3 is TGTGCCCGGAGTGAGGGCGGGGGGTTGTACGAGCAGTACTTC. This encodes CARSEGGGLYEQYF.